A single sample is the source of the 19 T cell receptor beta chains below, sequenced in a study of blood T cell repertoires in COVID-19. Produced via immunoSEQ multiplex PCR; TCRdb's table is partial and in-frame only. The sample holds 65,000 to 90,000 clones; around nine tenths are singletons and the top ten take under 6.5%. Material: peripheral blood. The source of these receptors is a human donor in a cohort sampled during active COVID-19.

The count of this clone is one. V and J are TRBV7-6 and TRBJ2-7; D possibly corresponds to TRBD2 (6 bases). This CDR3 has 15 residues. Germline assignment: CDR1 SGHVS and CDR2 FNYEAQ. The V gene lost 5 bases and the J gene lost 0 bases, with 14 bases spanning the gap. CDR3 nucleotide sequence: TGTGCCAGCAGCCGAGGAGGGACGGTCTCCTACGAGCAGTACTTC. Its translation is CASSRGGTVSYEQYF.

This chain's CDR3 is CASSQDRDEQFF. In nucleotides, the CDR3 is TGTGCCAGCTCACAGGACAGGGATGAGCAGTTCTTC. The V call is TRBV18, the J call TRBJ2-1; 8 bases are shared with TRBD1. Trimming removed 4 bases from V and 8 bases from J; junction bases left unmatched: 1. The germline V gene encodes CDR1 KGHSH and CDR2 LQKENI. The CDR3 contains 12 residues.

The chain joins TRBV19 to TRBJ1-4; D is undetermined. Germline CDR1 LNHDA, CDR2 SQIVND (reference sequence). V was shortened by 6 bases and J by 5 bases, with 13 bases between the two germline ends. The CDR3 sequence is 14 residues long. The CDR3 loop reads CASSIWGGNEKLFF. Here the CDR3 DNA reads TGTGCCAGTAGCATCTGGGGAGGCAATGAAAAACTGTTTTTT. Looking up the rest from reference TRBV19 and TRBJ1-4 gives the full variable domain: DGGITQSPKYLFRKEGQNVTLSCEQNLNHDAMYWYRQDPGQGLRLIYYSQIVNDFQKGDIAEGYSVSREKKESFPLTVTSAQKNPTAFYLCASSIWGGNEKLFFGSGTQLSVL.

The J gene is TRBJ2-1, the V gene TRBV29-1, with 9 bases that match TRBD2. The CDR3 runs 13 residues. The V gene's germline CDR1 is SQVTM and CDR2 ANQGSEA. V gave up 4 bases and J gave up 4 bases; unmatched junction bases: 2. CDR3 coding DNA: TGCAGCGTTGCGCTAGCGGGGTACAATGAGCAGTTCTTC. The encoded protein is CSVALAGYNEQFF.

The chain joins TRBV28 to TRBJ2-2; 8 positions match TRBD2. The trim removed 2 bases at V and 4 bases at J, leaving 0 bases unmatched. Germline CDR1 is MDHEN and CDR2 is SYDVKM. CDR3 size: 14 residues. The CDR3 region is CASSLLAGTGELFF. CDR3 in DNA: TGTGCCAGCAGTTTACTAGCGGGCACCGGGGAGCTGTTTTTT.

The gene calls are TRBV25-1 and TRBJ2-2; D not certain. The CDR3 length is 13 residues. V lost 3 bases and J lost 6, with 8 bases in between. Germline-derived CDR1 and CDR2 are MGHDK and SYGVNS. The CDR3 spells CASSEFRSGELFF. The CDR3 DNA follows: TGTGCCAGCAGTGAGTTCCGGTCCGGGGAGCTGTTTTTT. The full variable domain, its missing parts supplied by reference TRBV25-1 and TRBJ2-2, is EADIYQTPRYLVIGTGKKITLECSQTMGHDKMYWYQQDPGMELHLIHYSYGVNSTEKGDLSSESTVSRIRTEHFPLTLESARPSHTSQYLCASSEFRSGELFFGEGSRLTVL.

The sample holds one count of this clone. The V gene is TRBV10-1, the J gene TRBJ2-7, with D unclear. Trimming removed 4 bases from V and 3 bases from J, with 4 bases in between. The CDR3 length is 11 residues. Germline-derived CDR1 and CDR2 are WNHNN and SYGVQD (reference sequence). CDR3 region: CASSGGYEQYF. CDR3 DNA: TGCGCCAGCAGTGGAGGCTACGAGCAGTACTTC.

This CDR3 is CASRRQGGLGTGELFF. Here the CDR3 DNA reads TGTGCCAGTAGAAGACAGGGGGGTCTTGGCACCGGGGAGCTGTTTTTT. This chain joins TRBV19 and TRBJ2-2; the match to TRBD1 covers 9 bases. The CDR3 totals 16 residues. V lost 6 bases and J lost 4; bases outside the gene matches: 9. CDR1 LNHDA and CDR2 SQIVND come from the germline V gene (reference sequence).

V gene TRBV18 combines with J gene TRBJ2-7; 7 nucleotides align to TRBD1. The V gene end was trimmed by 3 bases and the J gene end by 2 bases; junction bases not matched to a gene: 7. The germline V gene encodes CDR1 KGHSH and CDR2 LQKENI. CDR3 size: 15 residues. Here the CDR3 reads CASSPSLTGPYEQYF. CDR3 sequence (DNA): TGTGCCAGCTCACCTTCATTGACAGGGCCCTACGAGCAGTACTTC.

The chain combines TRBV7-2 with TRBJ1-5; 8 bases are a match to TRBD1. This CDR3 is built from 15 residues. Germline CDR1 is SGHTA and CDR2 is FQGNSA. Germline trimming cut 5 bases from V and 6 bases from J; bases unmatched to any gene: 9. CDR3 protein: CASSPDRGGGQPQHF. CDR3 nucleotide sequence: TGTGCCAGCAGCCCTGACAGGGGAGGAGGTCAGCCCCAGCATTTT.

The genes are TRBV5-6 and TRBJ2-5; TRBD1 aligns across 7 bases. The V and J ends lost 0 bases and 0 bases, in that order; junction bases with no gene match: 11. The CDR3 has 18 residues. Germline V lookup: CDR1 SGHDT, CDR2 YYEEEE. Here the CDR3 DNA reads TGTGCCAGCAGCTTGGGGAAGGGGACAGCAGTAAACCAAGAGACCCAGTACTTC. Translated: CASSLGKGTAVNQETQYF.

J is TRBJ1-2 and V is TRBV7-2, with a weak D call TRBD1 (6 bases). V gave up 2 bases and J gave up 0 bases, with 10 bases separating them. The CDR3 sequence is 15 residues long. Germline CDR1 reads SGHTA; CDR2 reads FQGNSA. The CDR3 DNA reads TGTGCCAGCAGCTTACAGGGGTCTACTAACTATGGCTACACCTTC. It translates to CASSLQGSTNYGYTF.

The chain recombines TRBV27 with TRBJ2-5; TRBD2 agrees at 8 bases. Germline CDR1 MNHEY, CDR2 SMNVEV (reference sequence). With V trimmed by 4 bases and J by 6 bases, 10 bases remained unmatched. CDR3 length: 15 residues. DNA of the CDR3: TGTGCCAGCAGTTCACTTACTAGCGGCCTTAAGACCCAGTACTTC. It specifies CASSSLTSGLKTQYF.

The V call is TRBV29-1, the J call TRBJ1-2, with TRBD1 identical over 9 bases. The CDR3 runs 14 residues. Germline V CDR1 and CDR2: SQVTM, ANQGSEA. The V gene end was trimmed by 3 bases and the J gene end by 3 bases; junction bases not matched to a gene: 5. CDR3 nucleotide sequence: TGCAGCGTTGACAGGACAGGGGAGTACTATGGCTACACCTTC. Protein: CSVDRTGEYYGYTF.

The chain is built from TRBV29-1 and TRBJ1-5; a possible D gene is TRBD1 (6 bases). The germline gives CDR1 SQVTM, CDR2 ANQGSEA. The length of the CDR3 is 13 residues. Trimming left V 3 bases short and J 7 bases short, with 13 bases between. The CDR3 loop reads CSVESQTGQPQHF. CDR3 sequence (DNA): TGCAGCGTTGAGTCACAGACAGGACAGCCCCAGCATTTT.

The chain is built from TRBV11-3 and TRBJ1-2; tentative D call: TRBD1 (5 bases). Per germline, CDR1 SGHNT and CDR2 YENEEA. The CDR3 is 13 amino acids. V was pared by 1 base and J by 5 bases, with 8 bases between. The CDR3 sequence is CASSLAGGYGYTF. The CDR3 DNA sequence: TGTGCCAGCAGCTTAGCCGGGGGGTATGGCTACACCTTC.

The J gene is TRBJ2-5, the V gene TRBV5-1; weak D call: TRBD2 (6 bases). The CDR3 spans 16 residues. The V end lost 0 bases, the J end lost 1 base, and 13 bases lay between the germline ends. Germline V CDR1 and CDR2: SGHRS, YFSETQ. CDR3 loop: CASSLGGGGSQETQYF. CDR3 coding DNA: TGCGCCAGCAGCTTGGGCGGTGGGGGGTCCCAAGAGACCCAGTACTTC.

The rearrangement uses TRBV6-2 or TRBV6-3 and TRBJ1-6; TRBD1 agrees at 7 bases. The CDR3 covers 16 residues. The V gene end was trimmed by 2 bases and the J gene end by 3 bases; junction bases not matched to a gene: 4. Germline CDR1 MNHEY, CDR2 SVGEGT. DNA of the CDR3: TGTGCCAGCAGTTACGGCGGGACAGTCTATAATTCACCCCTCCACTTT. Amino acid sequence: CASSYGGTVYNSPLHF.

The chain is built from TRBV7-9 and TRBJ2-5, with unresolved D. This CDR3 is 14 amino acids long. Per germline, CDR1 SEHNR and CDR2 FQNEAQ (reference sequence). V was pared by 6 bases and J by 1 base, with 12 bases between. The CDR3 nucleotides read TGTGCCAGCAGTCGTGCAACAGCCCAAGAGACCCAGTACTTC. Translation: CASSRATAQETQYF.